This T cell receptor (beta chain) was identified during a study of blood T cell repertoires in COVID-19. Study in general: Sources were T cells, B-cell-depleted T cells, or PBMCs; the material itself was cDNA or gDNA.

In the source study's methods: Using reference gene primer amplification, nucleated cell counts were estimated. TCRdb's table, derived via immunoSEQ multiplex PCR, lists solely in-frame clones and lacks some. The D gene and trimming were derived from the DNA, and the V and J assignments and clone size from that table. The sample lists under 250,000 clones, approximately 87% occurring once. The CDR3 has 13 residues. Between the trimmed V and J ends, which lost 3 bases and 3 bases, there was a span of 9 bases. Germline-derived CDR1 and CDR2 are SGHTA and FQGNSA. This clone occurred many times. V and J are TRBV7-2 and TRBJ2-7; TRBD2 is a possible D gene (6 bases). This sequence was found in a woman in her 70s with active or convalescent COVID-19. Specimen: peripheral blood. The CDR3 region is CASSFSGFYEQYF. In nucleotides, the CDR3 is TGTGCCAGCAGCTTCAGCGGGTTCTACGAGCAGTACTTC.